This T cell receptor (beta chain) was found in a study of beta chain features in type 1 diabetes. Study background: Patients looked much like healthy donors when it came to age, gender and cell yields.

The investigators reverse transcribed all of the isolated RNA, so they sequenced expressed TCRB transcripts. Using immunoSEQ multiplex PCR, the repertoire was profiled, and TCRdb retains in-frame clones only, with some absent. The repertoire holds around 250,000 clones, with around an eighth as singletons. This clone has just a few counts. Its specificity is not known. Germline loops: CDR1 MDHEN, CDR2 SYDVKM. The CDR3 covers 12 residues. Trimming stripped 5 bases from V and 8 bases from J, with 12 bases between. CD4+ cells of the naive, central memory, regulatory and stem cell-like memory types were sorted via CD45RO/CCR7/CD25/CD127/CD95/CD27. Study-level results: At VDJ recombination sites, type 1 diabetes patients had fewer insertions and more deleted nucleotides. Researchers reported that naive, central memory and Treg TCRB repertoires appeared more similar in patients than in healthy donors. Shorter TCRB CDR3s, moderately but significantly so, were found in Type 1 diabetes patients in all four CD4+ subsets.

V gene TRBV28 combines with J gene TRBJ1-2, with TRBD1 as a possible D gene (6 bases). The TCR comes from a man under 40 with type 1 diabetes. Sequenced input: naive CD4+ T cells from blood. CDR3 amino acids: CASSLRQEGYTF. CDR3 coding DNA: TGTGCCAGCAGTCTACGACAGGAAGGCTACACCTTC.